The next 31 T cell receptor beta chains were all read from a single sample in a study of cytomegalovirus exposure and HLA in healthy donors. In the PCR, 60 Vbeta and 13 Jbeta primers were used. The repertoire was sequenced with immunoSEQ multiplex PCR; TCRdb's copy has only in-frame clones and lacks some. This sample contains approximately 120,000 clones. The sample consisted of PBMCs. These receptors were taken from a woman aged 60-70 years in good health and CMV-seronegative.

The chain employs TRBV11-2 and TRBJ2-5, with D perhaps matching TRBD1 (6 bases). Trimming shortened V by 5 bases and J by 4 bases, and 20 bases separated the two germline ends. Germline values: CDR1 SGHAT, CDR2 FQNNGV. The CDR3 covers 16 residues. CDR3 DNA: TGTGCCAGCAGCCCAGGACAGCCCGGAGCTTCAGAGACCCAGTACTTC. Its translation: CASSPGQPGASETQYF. Combining the CDR3 with reference TRBV11-2 and TRBJ2-5 gives the whole variable domain EAGVAQSPRYKIIEKRQSVAFWCNPISGHATLYWYQQILGQGPKLLIQFQNNGVVDDSQLPKDRFSAERLKGVDSTLKIQPAKLEDSAVYLCASSPGQPGASETQYFGPGTRLLVL.

The chain has TRBV2 and TRBJ2-2; 9 nucleotides line up with TRBD2. J gave up 5 bases and V 4 bases, and 8 bases lay outside the gene matches. The CDR3 has 16 amino acids. The germline V gene encodes CDR1 SNHLY and CDR2 FYNNEI. CDR3: CASSALAGGRTGELFF. CDR3 nucleotide sequence: TGTGCCAGCAGTGCTTTGGCGGGGGGGCGTACCGGGGAGCTGTTTTTT.

The V call is TRBV5-4, the J call TRBJ1-1, with a possible D match to TRBD1 (5 bases). The CDR3 has 11 residues. In germline, CDR1 is SGHNT, CDR2 YYREEE (reference sequence). The germline V and J ends were trimmed by 2 bases and 11 bases, with 10 bases remaining between them. The CDR3 protein is CASSFGGAAFF. The CDR3 coding sequence is TGTGCCAGCAGCTTCGGGGGTGCCGCTTTCTTT.

This sequence joins TRBV19 and TRBJ1-5; the D is unclear. With 6 bases removed from V and 1 base from J, the gap between germline ends came to 13 bases. The CDR3 extends over 15 amino acids. CDR1 and CDR2 (germline): LNHDA, SQIVND (reference sequence). The DNA for the CDR3 is TGTGCCAGTAGAACCAATGCTAAGAGCAATCAGCCCCAGCATTTT. As protein: CASRTNAKSNQPQHF.

V usage is TRBV6-5 and J usage is TRBJ1-3; 7 nucleotides line up with TRBD1. This CDR3 spans 15 amino acids. The germline gives CDR1 MNHEY, CDR2 SVGAGI. Germline trimming cut 2 bases from V and 3 bases from J; bases unmatched to any gene: 4. CDR3 DNA sequence: TGTGCCAGCAGTTACGCGAGGGGGCTTGGAAACACCATATATTTT. Translated: CASSYARGLGNTIYF.

This chain's CDR3 is CATTQGLVNNEQFF. The CDR3, as DNA: TGTGCCACCACCCAGGGACTAGTCAACAATGAGCAGTTCTTC. The J gene is TRBJ2-1, the V gene TRBV15, with 8 bases lining up with TRBD2. The germline gives CDR1 LNHNV, CDR2 YYDKDF (reference sequence). CDR3 length: 14 amino acids. With V trimmed by 7 bases and J by 5 bases, 7 bases remained unmatched.

The genes are TRBV6-1 and TRBJ1-2; the match to TRBD1 covers 10 bases. Trimming took 6 bases from V and 4 from J; bases not matched to a gene: 8. Germline V lookup: CDR1 MNHNS, CDR2 SASEGT. There are 15 residues in the CDR3. Here the CDR3 DNA reads TGTGCCAGCAGCCTGACAGGGGGCGTCGGCTATGGCTACACCTTC. Translated, it gives CASSLTGGVGYGYTF.

This chain connects TRBV4-1 to TRBJ2-6; 7 bases are a match to TRBD1. V dropped 1 base and J dropped 2; count of bases not matched to a gene: 2. The CDR3 has 16 amino acids. From germline, CDR1 is MGHRA and CDR2 YSYEKL. The CDR3 protein is CASSQGTGAGANVLTF. The DNA for the CDR3 is TGCGCCAGCAGCCAAGGAACAGGGGCTGGGGCCAACGTCCTGACTTTC.

The chain has TRBV29-1 and TRBJ2-3; maybe TRBD2 (5 bases). Trimming stripped 1 base from V and 0 bases from J, with 8 bases between. Germline CDR1 is SQVTM and CDR2 is ANQGSEA. The CDR3 has 14 amino acids. The CDR3 is CSVEGAVSTDTQYF. Here the CDR3 DNA reads TGCAGCGTTGAAGGAGCGGTCAGCACAGATACGCAGTATTTT.

This rearrangement joins TRBV4-2 to TRBJ2-7, with 9 bases identical to TRBD2. V was pared by 3 bases and J by 4 bases, with 16 bases of the junction left unmatched. Germline CDR1 and CDR2: LGHNA and YNFKEQ. The CDR3 is 18 amino acids. For the CDR3, the DNA is TGTGCCAGCAGCCAGGCTGCGACTAGCGGTGGGGGGTCGTACGAGCAGTACTTC. Residues: CASSQAATSGGGSYEQYF.

This sequence joins TRBV5-1 and TRBJ1-1, with D possibly being TRBD1 (5 bases). The germline V gene encodes CDR1 SGHRS and CDR2 YFSETQ. CDR3 length equals 14 residues. Trimming removed 0 bases at V and 5 bases at J, with 11 bases between. The CDR3: CASSLVSGFTEAFF. In DNA, the CDR3 is TGCGCCAGCAGCTTGGTCTCAGGGTTTACTGAAGCTTTCTTT.

The genes are TRBV25-1 and TRBJ1-2; D remains ambiguous. Trimming took 3 bases from V and 8 from J, leaving 7 bases between them. The germline gives CDR1 MGHDK, CDR2 SYGVNS. The CDR3 totals 11 residues. The CDR3 is CASSDAWGYTF. CDR3 nucleotide sequence: TGTGCCAGCAGTGACGCGTGGGGCTACACCTTC.

This chain connects TRBV6-5 to TRBJ2-7; TRBD1 agrees at 10 bases. The germline CDR1 and CDR2 sequences are MNHEY and SVGAGI. The V and J ends lost 6 bases and 3 bases, in that order; junction bases with no gene match: 8. CDR3 length equals 15 residues. The CDR3 loop is CASRTTGGPIYEQYF. The CDR3 coding sequence is TGTGCCAGCAGAACGACAGGGGGCCCGATCTACGAGCAGTACTTC.

The CDR3, as DNA: TGTGCCAGCAGTTTAGCAGGGGGCACTGAAGCTTTCTTT. Translation gives CASSLAGGTEAFF. This sequence joins TRBV27 and TRBJ1-1, with TRBD1 matching 7 bases. CDR3 size: 13 residues. Trimming took 2 bases from V and 4 from J; bases not matched to a gene: 1. The germline V gene has CDR1 MNHEY and CDR2 SMNVEV (reference sequence).

The CDR3 here is CASSQDTASSYEQYF. In nucleotides, the CDR3 is TGTGCCAGCTCACAGGACACGGCGAGCTCCTACGAGCAGTACTTC. V and J are TRBV18 and TRBJ2-7, with a weak D call TRBD1 (5 bases). The ends were cut back, 4 bases at V and 0 bases at J, with 13 bases in the middle. This CDR3 spans 15 amino acids. The V gene's germline CDR1 is KGHSH and CDR2 LQKENI.

V usage is TRBV27 and J usage is TRBJ2-3; D gene ambiguous. Germline CDR1 MNHEY, CDR2 SMNVEV (reference sequence). Trimming left V 5 bases short and J 4 bases short, with 10 bases between. The CDR3 runs to 13 residues. The CDR3 DNA is TGTGCCAGCAGTCCCCGAGCGTCAGATACGCAGTATTTT. Translated, it gives CASSPRASDTQYF.

The rearrangement links TRBV19 to TRBJ1-5; 8 bases match TRBD1. The CDR3 loop spans 16 amino acids. Per the germline V gene, CDR1 is LNHDA and CDR2 is SQIVND (reference sequence). V dropped 6 bases and J dropped 2; count of bases not matched to a gene: 9. The CDR3 here is CASSLPDRVGNQPQHF. The CDR3 DNA sequence: TGTGCCAGTAGCCTCCCGGACAGGGTGGGCAATCAGCCCCAGCATTTT. The variable domain in full, with the rest retrieved from reference TRBV19 and TRBJ1-5, is DGGITQSPKYLFRKEGQNVTLSCEQNLNHDAMYWYRQDPGQGLRLIYYSQIVNDFQKGDIAEGYSVSREKKESFPLTVTSAQKNPTAFYLCASSLPDRVGNQPQHFGDGTRLSIL.

CDR3 in DNA: TGTGCCAGCAGTGGATTAGGACTAGCGGGGTACGAGCAGTACTTC. Translation gives CASSGLGLAGYEQYF. The chain employs TRBV25-1 and TRBJ2-7; 12 bases match TRBD2. Trimming removed 4 bases from V and 4 bases from J; junction bases left unmatched: 5. Germline CDR1 is MGHDK and CDR2 is SYGVNS. The CDR3 totals 15 residues.

The V gene is TRBV10-3, the J gene TRBJ2-5; 8 bases are shared with TRBD1. The CDR3 is 13 residues long. Germline CDR1 is ENHRY and CDR2 is SYGVKD. V dropped 6 bases and J dropped 5; count of bases not matched to a gene: 5. CDR3 DNA: TGTGCCATCAGCGGACAGGGTTTGGAGACCCAGTACTTC. Protein product: CAISGQGLETQYF.

The chain carries TRBV2 and TRBJ2-5; 7 nucleotides agree with TRBD1. The CDR3 is made up of 13 amino acids. In germline, CDR1 is SNHLY, CDR2 FYNNEI. Germline trimming cut 5 bases from V and 2 bases from J; bases unmatched to any gene: 2. The chain's CDR3 is CASSIQGQETQYF. CDR3 sequence (DNA): TGTGCCAGCAGTATACAGGGGCAAGAGACCCAGTACTTC.

The rearrangement links TRBV6-5 to TRBJ1-2; D gene uncertain. The CDR3 covers 16 residues. The ends were cut back, 0 bases at V and 3 bases at J, with 14 bases in the middle. Per the germline V gene, CDR1 is MNHEY and CDR2 is SVGAGI. The CDR3 nucleotides are TGTGCCAGCAGTTACTCGAGGGCAGACCTTGACTATGGCTACACCTTC. Translation gives CASSYSRADLDYGYTF.

The chain has TRBV5-8 and TRBJ1-6, with D perhaps matching TRBD1 (5 bases). The CDR3 consists of 17 residues. Trimming removed 0 bases at V and 5 bases at J, with 15 bases between. Germline assignment: CDR1 SGHTS and CDR2 YDEGEE. CDR3: CASSLVLGQGNNSPLHF. The CDR3 DNA reads as TGTGCCAGCAGCTTGGTTTTAGGGCAGGGAAATAATTCACCCCTCCACTTT.

Here the CDR3 DNA reads TGCGCCAGCGGGAGGAGCTCCTACAATGAGCAGTTCTTC. This gives the protein CASGRSSYNEQFF. J is TRBJ2-1 and V is TRBV10-2; tentative D call: TRBD2 (6 bases). This CDR3 is built from 13 residues. The germline V gene encodes CDR1 WSHSY and CDR2 SAAADI. Trimming cost V 8 bases and J 0 bases, with 8 bases left between them.

The chain combines TRBV28 with TRBJ2-5; 7 bases are a match to TRBD2. J gave up 5 bases and V 3 bases, and 9 bases lay outside the gene matches. Germline V CDR1 and CDR2: MDHEN, SYDVKM. This CDR3 spans 15 amino acids. CDR3 residues: CASSLVGGGTETQYF. CDR3 sequence (DNA): TGTGCCAGCAGTTTGGTTGGGGGGGGTACGGAGACCCAGTACTTC.

The V and J genes are TRBV5-6 and TRBJ2-1, with a weak D call TRBD1 (6 bases). This CDR3 region has 16 residues. Trimming removed 5 bases at V and 4 bases at J, with 19 bases between. Germline CDR1 and CDR2: SGHDT and YYEEEE. The CDR3 loop reads CASSYRKGTTYNEQFF. In nucleotides, the CDR3 is TGTGCCAGCAGTTACCGGAAGGGGACAACTTACAATGAGCAGTTCTTC. The full variable domain, rest sourced from reference TRBV5-6 and TRBJ2-1, is DAGVTQSPTHLIKTRGQQVTLRCSPKSGHDTVSWYQQALGQGPQFIFQYYEEEERQRGNFPDRFSGHQFPNYSSELNVNALLLGDSALYLCASSYRKGTTYNEQFFGPGTRLTVL.

The chain combines TRBV28 with TRBJ2-7; D is perhaps TRBD1 (6 bases). V was trimmed by 7 bases and J by 2 bases, leaving 21 bases between them. The germline gives CDR1 MDHEN, CDR2 SYDVKM. The CDR3 length is 16 residues. CDR3 protein: CASTISVQGLPYEQYF. CDR3 sequence (DNA): TGTGCCAGCACCATTTCAGTCCAGGGGCTCCCCTACGAGCAGTACTTC.

On this clone itself: One end of the junction fails to match germline, which may point to a read error. The chain combines TRBV7-7 with TRBJ2-1, with 9 positions matching TRBD1. The germline CDR1 and CDR2 sequences are SSHAT and FNYEAQ (reference sequence). This CDR3 is built from 15 residues. The CDR3 DNA is TGTGCTAGCAGCTTATTTGGGACAGGGAAAAATGAGCAGTTCTTC. Amino acids: CASSLFGTGKNEQFF.

V gene TRBV30 combines with J gene TRBJ2-1; D is ambiguous. The CDR3 contains 14 residues. Germline-derived CDR1 and CDR2 are GTSNPN and SVGIG (reference sequence). V lost 1 base to trimming and J lost 3 bases, with 10 bases between them. The CDR3 region has the DNA TGTGCCTGGAGTGGATCTGCGCTCTACAATGAGCAGTTCTTC. As protein: CAWSGSALYNEQFF.

V is TRBV10-3 and J is TRBJ2-2; TRBD1 is a possible D gene (5 bases). The CDR3 length is 15 residues. V was pared by 6 bases and J by 3 bases, with 14 bases between. Germline values: CDR1 ENHRY, CDR2 SYGVKD. CDR3 nucleotide sequence: TGTGCCATCAGCGATCAGGGTCGGGACACCGGGGAGCTGTTTTTT. Protein: CAISDQGRDTGELFF.

This chain connects TRBV6-1 to TRBJ1-2, with TRBD1 identical over 9 bases. The CDR3 totals 15 residues. Trimming removed 5 bases from V and 8 bases from J; junction bases left unmatched: 12. Germline V gives CDR1 MNHNS, CDR2 SASEGT. The CDR3 here is CASSRQGEGLRGYTF. CDR3 DNA sequence: TGTGCCAGCAGTCGACAGGGGGAAGGATTGCGGGGCTACACCTTC.

The rearrangement joins TRBV4-1 to TRBJ2-1, with 7 bases lining up with TRBD2. Germline V gene lookup returns CDR1 MGHRA and CDR2 YSYEKL. V was pared by 2 bases and J by 3 bases, with 7 bases of the junction left unmatched. The CDR3 spans 16 residues. CDR3 sequence reads: CASSQLPGLYYNEQFF. The CDR3 coding sequence is TGCGCCAGCAGCCAACTCCCGGGACTATACTACAATGAGCAGTTCTTC.